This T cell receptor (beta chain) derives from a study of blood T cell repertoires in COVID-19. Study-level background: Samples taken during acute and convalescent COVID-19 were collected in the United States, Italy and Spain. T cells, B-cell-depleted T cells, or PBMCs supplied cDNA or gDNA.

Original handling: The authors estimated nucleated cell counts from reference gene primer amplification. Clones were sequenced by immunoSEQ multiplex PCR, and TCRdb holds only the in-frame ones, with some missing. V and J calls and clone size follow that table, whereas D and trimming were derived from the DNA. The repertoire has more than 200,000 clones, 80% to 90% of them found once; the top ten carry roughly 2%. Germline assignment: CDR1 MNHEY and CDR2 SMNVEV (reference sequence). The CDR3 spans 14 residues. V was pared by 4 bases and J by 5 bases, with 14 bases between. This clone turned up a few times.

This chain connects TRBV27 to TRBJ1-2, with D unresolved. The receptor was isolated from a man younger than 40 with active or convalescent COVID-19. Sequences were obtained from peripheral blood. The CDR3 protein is CASSYRDPGYGYTF. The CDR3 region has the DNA TGTGCCAGCAGTTATCGAGACCCAGGATATGGCTACACCTTC.